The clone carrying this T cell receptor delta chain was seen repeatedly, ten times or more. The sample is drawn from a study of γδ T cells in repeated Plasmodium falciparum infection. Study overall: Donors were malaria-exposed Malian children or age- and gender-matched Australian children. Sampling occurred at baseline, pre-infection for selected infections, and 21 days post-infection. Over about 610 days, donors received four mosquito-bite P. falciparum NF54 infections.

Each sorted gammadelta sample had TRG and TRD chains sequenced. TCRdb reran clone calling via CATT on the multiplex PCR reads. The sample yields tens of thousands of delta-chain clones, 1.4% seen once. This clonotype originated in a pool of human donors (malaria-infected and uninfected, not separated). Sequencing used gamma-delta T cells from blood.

In DNA, the CDR3 is TGTGCCTTACCAGGCTCGTACTGGGGGCCAAACACCGATAAACTCATCTTT. This sequence encodes CALPGSYWGPNTDKLIF. The chain carries TRDV3 and TRDJ1; 8 nucleotides align to TRDD3. Germline V gene lookup returns CDR1 TVYSNPD and CDR2 GDNSRS (reference sequence). The CDR3 loop spans 17 amino acids. The V and J ends lost 3 bases and 0 bases, in that order; junction bases with no gene match: 15.